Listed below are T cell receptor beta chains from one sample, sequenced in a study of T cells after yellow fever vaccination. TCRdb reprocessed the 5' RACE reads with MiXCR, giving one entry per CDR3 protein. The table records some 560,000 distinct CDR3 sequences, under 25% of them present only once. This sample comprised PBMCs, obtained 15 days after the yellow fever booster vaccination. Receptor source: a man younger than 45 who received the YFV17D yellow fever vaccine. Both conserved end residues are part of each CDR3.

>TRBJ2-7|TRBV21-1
CASSKEASGGF
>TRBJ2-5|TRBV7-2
CASSLAEGARTQYF
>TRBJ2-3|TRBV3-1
CAFCPTPHKVDHTDTQYF
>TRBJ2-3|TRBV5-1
CASSFQGLSTDTQYF
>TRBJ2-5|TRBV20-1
CSARGSRRQETQYF
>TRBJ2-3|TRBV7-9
CASNRSGGTSGGISTDTQYF
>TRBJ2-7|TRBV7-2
CASTVAGTLYEQYF
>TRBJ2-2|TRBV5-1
CASRPGQEITGELFF
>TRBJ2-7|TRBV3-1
CASSTRTGTYEQYF
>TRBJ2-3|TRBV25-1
CASSDSTTDTQYF
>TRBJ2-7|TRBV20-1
CSGVEGGYEQYF
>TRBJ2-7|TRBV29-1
CSARDTYEQYF
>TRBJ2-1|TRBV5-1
CASSPGPPSGYEQFF
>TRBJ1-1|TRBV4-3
CASSHATGNEAFF
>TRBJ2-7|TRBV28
CASGELAGAYEQYF
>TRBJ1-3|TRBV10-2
CASSVGQSGNTIYF
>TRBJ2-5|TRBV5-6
CASSSTTSGSWRETQYF
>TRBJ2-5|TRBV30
CAWSVGSGAQETQYF
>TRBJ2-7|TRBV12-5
CASGLVTSHEQYF
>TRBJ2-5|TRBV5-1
CASSLDGLAGKGRETQYF
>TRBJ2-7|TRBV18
CASSQQVGNEQYF
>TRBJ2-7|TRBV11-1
CASSLEARYEQYF
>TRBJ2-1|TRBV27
CASSPPQGLVGKEQFF
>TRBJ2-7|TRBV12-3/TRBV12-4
CASSPGLATYEQYF
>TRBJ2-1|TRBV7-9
CASSSGLLQFF
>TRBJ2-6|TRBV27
CASSFRAGANVLTF
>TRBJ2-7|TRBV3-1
CASSQGGGQQYF
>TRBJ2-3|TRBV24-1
CATSATGENTQYF
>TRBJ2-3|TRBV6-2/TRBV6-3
CASNMGQVTDTQYF
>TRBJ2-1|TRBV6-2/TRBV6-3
CASSFGERGSYNEQFF
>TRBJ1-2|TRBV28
CASSLPDSSANYGYTF
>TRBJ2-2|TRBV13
CASTGLSPSGELFF
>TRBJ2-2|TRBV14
CASSQESAVMGDGELFF
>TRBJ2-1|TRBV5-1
CASSVGTSGSSQFF
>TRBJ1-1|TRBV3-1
CASRLTGGGNTEAFF
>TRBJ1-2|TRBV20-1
CSATTGFGYTF
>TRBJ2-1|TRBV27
CASRTSGRSGLDEQFF
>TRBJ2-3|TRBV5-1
CASSATSGMSDTQYF
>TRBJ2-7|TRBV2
CASIIRTTYEQYF
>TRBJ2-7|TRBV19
CASSILAVSSYEQYF
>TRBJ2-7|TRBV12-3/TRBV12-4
CASSPTSGGSYEQYF
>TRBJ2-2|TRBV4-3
CASSQELGRPKPGELFF
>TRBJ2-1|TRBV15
CATSRDLSAKEQFF
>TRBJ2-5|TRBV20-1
CSARELAEETQYF
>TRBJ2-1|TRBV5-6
CARQRGLASYNEQFF